What follows is one T cell receptor beta chain and its context. The antigen is undetermined. These data originate in a study of T cell repertoires in cytomegalovirus infection. Overall study context: It was the public TCR beta signatures that indicated both CMV infection and matching HLA type.

TCRdb recomputed calls from the reads with MiXCR, one row per CDR3 protein. Counted here are a few hundred thousand distinct CDR3 sequences, about 28% occurring once; the ten biggest clones make up around 18%. Germline CDR1 reads MNHEY; CDR2 reads SMNVEV (reference sequence). The CDR3 totals 14 residues. V gave up 8 bases and J gave up 4 bases; unmatched junction bases: 9. The TCR sequence derives from a human donor in good health (CMV status not recorded). Some clones in this sample may be carry-over from other donors' samples. The J gene is TRBJ2-7, the V gene TRBV27; 9 nucleotides line up with TRBD2. The sample consisted of cultured PBMCs, taken from culture after CMV antigen stimulation. CDR3 DNA sequence: TGTGCCAGCTCGGACCGGGCGGGAGGGTACGAGCAGTACTTC. This gives the protein CASSDRAGGYEQYF.